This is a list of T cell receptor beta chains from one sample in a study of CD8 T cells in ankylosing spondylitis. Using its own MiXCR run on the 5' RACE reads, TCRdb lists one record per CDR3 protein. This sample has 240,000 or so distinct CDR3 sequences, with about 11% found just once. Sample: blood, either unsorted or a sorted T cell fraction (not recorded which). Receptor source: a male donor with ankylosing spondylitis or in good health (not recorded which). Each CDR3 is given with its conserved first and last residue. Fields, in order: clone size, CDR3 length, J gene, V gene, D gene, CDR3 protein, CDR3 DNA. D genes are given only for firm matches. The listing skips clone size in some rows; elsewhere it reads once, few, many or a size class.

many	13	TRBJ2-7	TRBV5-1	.	CASSEGSSYEQYF	TGCGCCAGCAGCGAGGGAAGCTCCTACGAGCAGTACTTC
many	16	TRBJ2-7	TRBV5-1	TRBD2	CASSLESLTSGTEQYF	TGCGCCAGCAGCTTGGAAAGTCTAACTAGCGGGACCGAGCAGTACTTC
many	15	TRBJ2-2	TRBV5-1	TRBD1	CASSLGQGSAGELFF	TGCGCCAGCAGCTTAGGACAGGGCTCTGCCGGGGAGCTGTTTTTT
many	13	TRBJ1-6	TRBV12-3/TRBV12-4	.	CASSFRGNSPLHF	TGTGCCAGCAGTTTTCGGGGGAATTCACCCCTCCACTTT
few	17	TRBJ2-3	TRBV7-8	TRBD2	CASSRDSLAANPDTQYF	TGTGCCAGCAGCCGAGACTCACTAGCGGCAAACCCAGATACGCAGTATTTT
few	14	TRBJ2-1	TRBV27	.	CASGDSDLYNEQFF	TGTGCCAGCGGAGACAGCGATCTCTACAATGAGCAGTTCTTC
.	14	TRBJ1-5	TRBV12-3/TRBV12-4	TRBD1	CASGPTGPNQPQHF	TGTGCCAGCGGCCCGACAGGGCCCAATCAGCCCCAGCATTTT
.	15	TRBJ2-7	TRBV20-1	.	CSARVPGRSSYEQYF	TGCAGTGCTAGAGTTCCCGGGAGAAGCTCCTACGAGCAGTACTTC
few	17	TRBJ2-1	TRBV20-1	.	CSAEYTLGGGILNEQFF	TGCAGTGCTGAATATACCCTCGGCGGGGGCATTCTCAATGAGCAGTTCTTC
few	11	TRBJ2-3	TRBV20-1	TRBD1	CSAPSGTGQYF	TGCAGTGCCCCCTCCGGGACAGGGCAGTATTTT
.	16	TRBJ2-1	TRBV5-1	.	CASSSSGLNSYNEQFF	TGCGCCAGCAGCTCCTCCGGGCTAAACTCCTACAATGAGCAGTTCTTC
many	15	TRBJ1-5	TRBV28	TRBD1	CASSPAGTAQQPQHF	TGTGCCAGCAGCCCCGCGGGGACAGCCCAACAGCCCCAGCATTTT
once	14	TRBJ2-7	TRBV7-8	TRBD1	CASSADRVLYEQYF	TGTGCCAGCAGCGCGGACAGGGTATTGTACGAGCAGTACTTC
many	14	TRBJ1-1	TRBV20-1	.	CSAYTVLAGTEAFF	TGCAGTGCTTATACGGTCCTCGCGGGCACTGAAGCTTTCTTT
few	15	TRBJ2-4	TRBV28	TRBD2	CATQRVGGSKNIQYF	TGTGCCACCCAAAGAGTGGGAGGGTCCAAAAACATTCAGTACTTC
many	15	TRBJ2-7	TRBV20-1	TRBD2	CSARSAAGASYEQYF	TGCAGTGCTAGGAGCGCCGCGGGAGCAAGCTACGAGCAGTACTTC
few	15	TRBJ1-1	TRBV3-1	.	CASSQDPRRGTEAFF	TGTGCCAGCAGCCAAGATCCCCGGAGGGGAACTGAAGCTTTCTTT
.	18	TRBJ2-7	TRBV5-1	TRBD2	CASSLQGGGRAITYEQYF	TGCGCCAGCAGCTTGCAAGGTGGAGGGAGGGCCATCACCTACGAGCAGTACTTC
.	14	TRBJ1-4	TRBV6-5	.	CASRRTADREKLFF	TGTGCCAGCAGGCGGACGGCAGATAGAGAAAAACTGTTTTTT
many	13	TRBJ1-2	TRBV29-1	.	CSVETNRLGGYTF	TGCAGCGTTGAGACCAACAGACTGGGGGGCTACACCTTC
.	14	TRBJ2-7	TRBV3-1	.	CASSLAGTFYEQYF	TGTGCCAGCAGCCTGGCCGGGACATTCTACGAGCAGTACTTC
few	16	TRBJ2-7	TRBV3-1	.	CASSQTFPQGSYEQYF	TGTGCCAGCAGCCAAACGTTTCCACAGGGTTCTTACGAGCAGTACTTC
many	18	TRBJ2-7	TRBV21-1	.	CASSRAIEQDRGEYEQYF	TGTGCCAGCAGCAGAGCTATAGAGCAGGACAGGGGGGAGTACGAGCAGTACTTC
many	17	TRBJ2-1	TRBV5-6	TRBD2	CASSLSGLAGFYNEQFF	TGTGCCAGCAGCTTGTCCGGCCTAGCGGGCTTCTACAATGAGCAGTTCTTC
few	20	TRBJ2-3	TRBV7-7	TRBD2	CASSLIVCGLRLAGTDTQYF	TGTGCCAGCAGCTTAATCGTGTGTGGACTTCGACTAGCGGGCACAGATACGCAGTATTTT
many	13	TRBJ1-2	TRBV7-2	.	CASSVAGSGGYTF	TGTGCCAGCAGCGTTGCAGGGAGCGGGGGCTACACCTTC
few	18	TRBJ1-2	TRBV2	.	CASSDDAAARPEVNGYTF	TGTGCCAGCAGTGATGATGCGGCGGCCCGACCTGAAGTAAATGGCTACACCTTC
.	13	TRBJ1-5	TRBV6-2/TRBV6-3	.	CASSYSPPQPQHF	TGTGCCAGCAGTTACTCCCCCCCCCAGCCCCAGCATTTT
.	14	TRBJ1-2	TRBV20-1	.	CSGKGTGSVYGYTF	TGCAGTGGGAAAGGTACAGGGTCCGTTTATGGCTACACCTTC
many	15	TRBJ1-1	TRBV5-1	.	CASSLGDSGIAEAFF	TGCGCCAGCAGCTTGGGTGACAGTGGAATCGCTGAAGCTTTCTTT
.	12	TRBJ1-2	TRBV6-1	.	CAVIGDDYGYTF	TGTGCGGTAATAGGGGATGACTATGGCTACACCTTC
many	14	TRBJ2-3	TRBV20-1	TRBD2	CSAPTSGKRDTQYF	TGCAGTGCTCCGACTAGCGGGAAGAGGGATACGCAGTATTTT
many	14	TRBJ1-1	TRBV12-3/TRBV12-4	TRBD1	CASSDREVYTEAFF	TGTGCCAGCAGCGACAGGGAAGTTTACACTGAAGCTTTCTTT
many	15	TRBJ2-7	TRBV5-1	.	CASSFVEGRSYEQYF	TGCGCCAGCAGCTTCGTCGAGGGCCGCTCCTACGAGCAGTACTTC
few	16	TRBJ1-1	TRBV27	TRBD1	CASRMTGGPLDTEAFF	TGTGCCAGCAGGATGACAGGGGGCCCTTTGGATACTGAAGCTTTCTTT
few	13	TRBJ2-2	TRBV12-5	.	CASGLTRTGELFF	TGTGCTAGTGGTTTGACGCGGACCGGGGAGCTGTTTTTT
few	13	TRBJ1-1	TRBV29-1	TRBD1	CSVDRGSNTEAFF	TGCAGCGTAGACAGGGGATCGAACACTGAAGCTTTCTTT
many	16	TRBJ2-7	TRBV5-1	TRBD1	CASSLGKQGNTYEQYF	TGCGCCAGCAGCTTAGGAAAACAGGGGAATACCTACGAGCAGTACTTC
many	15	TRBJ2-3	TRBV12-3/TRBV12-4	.	CATSRGWEHTDTQYF	TGTGCCACCAGTCGCGGGTGGGAGCACACAGATACGCAGTATTTT
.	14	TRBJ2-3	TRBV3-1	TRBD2	CASSQLAGVDTQYF	TGTGCCAGCAGCCAGCTAGCGGGGGTGGATACGCAGTATTTT
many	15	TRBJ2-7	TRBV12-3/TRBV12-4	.	CASSFGREGPYEQYF	TGTGCCAGCAGTTTCGGCAGGGAAGGCCCCTACGAGCAGTACTTC
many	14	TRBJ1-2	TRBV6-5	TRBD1	CASSSGQGGYGYTF	TGTGCCAGCAGTTCCGGACAGGGAGGATATGGCTACACCTTC